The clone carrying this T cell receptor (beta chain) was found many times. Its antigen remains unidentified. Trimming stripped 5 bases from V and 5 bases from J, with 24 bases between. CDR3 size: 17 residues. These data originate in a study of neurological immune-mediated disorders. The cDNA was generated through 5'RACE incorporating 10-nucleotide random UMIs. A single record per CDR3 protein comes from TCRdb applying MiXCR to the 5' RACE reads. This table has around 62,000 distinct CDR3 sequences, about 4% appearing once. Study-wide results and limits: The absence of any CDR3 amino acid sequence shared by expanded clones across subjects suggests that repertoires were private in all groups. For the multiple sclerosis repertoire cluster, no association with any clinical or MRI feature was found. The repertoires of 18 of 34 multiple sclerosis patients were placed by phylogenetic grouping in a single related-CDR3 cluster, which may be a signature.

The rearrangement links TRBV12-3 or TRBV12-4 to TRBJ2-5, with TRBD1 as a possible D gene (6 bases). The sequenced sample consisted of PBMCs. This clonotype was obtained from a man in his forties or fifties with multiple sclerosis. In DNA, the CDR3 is TGTGCCAGCAGTCCCTCCCAGGCCAGGGGAGTGCGGGAGACCCAGTACTTC. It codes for CASSPSQARGVRETQYF.